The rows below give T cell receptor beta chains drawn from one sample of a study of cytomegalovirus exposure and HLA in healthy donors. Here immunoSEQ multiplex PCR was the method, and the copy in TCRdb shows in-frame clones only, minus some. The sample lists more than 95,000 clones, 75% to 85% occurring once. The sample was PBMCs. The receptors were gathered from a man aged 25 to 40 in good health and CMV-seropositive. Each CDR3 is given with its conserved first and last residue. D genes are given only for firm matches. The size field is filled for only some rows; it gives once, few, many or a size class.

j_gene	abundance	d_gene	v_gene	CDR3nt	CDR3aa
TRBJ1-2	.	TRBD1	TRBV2	TGTGCCAGCAGCCGGACAGGGGACGAGGGGGTTGGCTACACCTTC	CASSRTGDEGVGYTF
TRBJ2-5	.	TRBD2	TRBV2	TGTGCCAGCAGGGGGGGTAGCGGGGGGTACCAAGAGACCCAGTACTTC	CASRGGSGGYQETQYF
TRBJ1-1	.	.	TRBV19	TGTGCCAGTAACCAGCCCGGGGATGTGACTGAAGCTTTCTTT	CASNQPGDVTEAFF
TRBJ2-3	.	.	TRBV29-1	TGCAGCGTTGAAGGCCCGGTTGGTGAGGGCACAGAATACACAGATACGCAGTATTTT	CSVEGPVGEGTEYTDTQYF
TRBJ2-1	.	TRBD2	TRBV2	TGTGCCAGCAGTGATTGGCGGGGGGCCGGTGGGGAGCAGTTCTTC	CASSDWRGAGGEQFF
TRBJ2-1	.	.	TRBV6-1	TGTGCCAGCAGTGGTCGGGGGGCTTACAATGAGCAGTTCTTC	CASSGRGAYNEQFF
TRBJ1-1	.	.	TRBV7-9	TGTGCCAGCAGCAGCGCACCTAGGAACACTGAAGCTTTCTTT	CASSSAPRNTEAFF
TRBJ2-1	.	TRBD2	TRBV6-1	TGTGCCAGCACCCCAAGGGCGGGGGGGTACAATGAGCAGTTCTTC	CASTPRAGGYNEQFF
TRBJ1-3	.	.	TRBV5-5	TGTGCCAGCAGCTTGTGGGGGCTCGGAAACACCATATATTTT	CASSLWGLGNTIYF
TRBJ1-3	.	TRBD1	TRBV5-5	TGTGCCAGCAGCGGGGCCGTGGGACAGGGTGACCCCGTCTATCGGTTT	CASSGAVGQGDPVYRF
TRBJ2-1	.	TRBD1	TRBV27	TGTGCCAGCAAAACCCGGGACAGGGGCTACAATGAGCAGTTCTTC	CASKTRDRGYNEQFF
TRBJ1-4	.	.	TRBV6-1	TGTGCCAGCAGTGAAGTAAGGGGAGGGGAAAAACTGTTTTTT	CASSEVRGGEKLFF
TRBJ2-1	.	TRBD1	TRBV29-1	TGCAGCGTTCCCGGGACAGGGGGCCTTGGTGAGCAGTTCTTC	CSVPGTGGLGEQFF
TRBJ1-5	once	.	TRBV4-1	TGCGCCAGCAGCCCCCGGGAGGGGCGTCAGCCCCAGCATTTT	CASSPREGRQPQHF
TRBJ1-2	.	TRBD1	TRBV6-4	TGTGCCAGCAGCGACAGGGGCTATGGCTACACCTTC	CASSDRGYGYTF
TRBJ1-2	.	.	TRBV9	TGTGCCAGCAGCGTAGGGACAGAGTTCTATGGCTACACCTTC	CASSVGTEFYGYTF
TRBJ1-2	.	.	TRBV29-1	TGCAGCGTTGAGGCCTTGATCTATGGCTACACCTTC	CSVEALIYGYTF